Listed below are T cell receptor beta chains from one sample, sequenced in a study of shared clonotypes between healthy human individuals. Libraries were prepared by immunoSEQ multiplex PCR; TCRdb keeps only in-frame clonotypes and omits some of them. The table shows 2 million to 3 million clones, with around 90% occurring only once. The sequenced material came from naive CD4+ T cells sorted from blood. The source is a man younger than 35 in good health. Each CDR3 is given with its conserved first and last residue. D genes are given only for firm matches. Not every row has a clone size; where given, it reads once, few, many or a size class.

abundance	j_gene	d_gene	v_gene	CDR3aa	CDR3nt
-	TRBJ2-2	-	TRBV18	CASSPGSTNTGELFF	TGTGCCAGCTCACCAGGTTCGACGAACACCGGGGAGCTGTTTTTT
-	TRBJ2-5	-	TRBV10-3	CAHSVAAQETQYF	TGTGCCCATTCGGTGGCGGCACAAGAGACCCAGTACTTC
-	TRBJ1-4	-	TRBV6-6	CASSSTGPNEKLFF	TGTGCCAGCAGCTCGACAGGACCTAATGAAAAACTGTTTTTT
-	TRBJ1-2	-	TRBV19	CASSAGVVYGYTF	TGTGCCAGTAGTGCAGGGGTTGTCTATGGCTACACCTTC
-	TRBJ1-3	-	TRBV6-5	CASSYSAGQTGNTIYF	TGTGCCAGCAGTTACTCGGCGGGACAAACTGGAAACACCATATATTTT
-	TRBJ2-7	-	TRBV5-4	CASSDPGEQYF	TGTGCCAGCAGCGACCCAGGGGAGCAGTACTTC
-	TRBJ2-1	-	TRBV7-2	CASSRDSTGSLFNEQFF	TGTGCCAGCAGCCGGGACTCGACAGGGTCTCTGTTCAATGAGCAGTTCTTC
-	TRBJ2-1	TRBD2	TRBV15	CATSSIRTSGYNEQFF	TGTGCCACCAGCTCAATCCGGACTAGCGGATACAATGAGCAGTTCTTC
-	TRBJ1-6	-	TRBV11-2	CASRKVSSYNSPLHF	TGTGCCAGCAGAAAAGTTAGCTCCTATAATTCACCCCTCCACTTT
-	TRBJ1-1	-	TRBV2	CASSEIFEAFF	TGTGCCAGCAGTGAAATCTTTGAAGCTTTCTTT
-	TRBJ2-4	-	TRBV19	CASSRGALGENIQYF	TGTGCCAGTAGTCGGGGCGCCCTTGGGGAAAACATTCAGTACTTC
-	TRBJ2-7	-	TRBV5-6	CASSSESMANEQYF	TGTGCCAGCAGCTCGGAAAGTATGGCCAACGAGCAGTACTTC
-	TRBJ2-1	TRBD2	TRBV27	CASSLRGLAGYNEQFF	TGTGCCAGCAGTTTACGAGGGCTAGCGGGCTACAATGAGCAGTTCTTC
-	TRBJ1-2	-	TRBV4-1	CASSQDPQRTGIYGYTF	TGCGCCAGCAGCCAAGATCCCCAAAGAACAGGTATCTATGGCTACACCTTC
-	TRBJ1-2	TRBD1	TRBV10-3	CAISWGQGDYGYTF	TGTGCCATCAGTTGGGGACAGGGGGACTATGGCTACACCTTC
-	TRBJ2-5	TRBD2	TRBV10-3	CAIRPGLAGETQYF	TGTGCCATCAGACCCGGACTAGCGGGCGAGACCCAGTACTTC
-	TRBJ2-5	-	TRBV7-2	CASTRQAVETQYF	TGTGCCAGCACCCGACAGGCGGTTGAGACCCAGTACTTC
few	TRBJ1-1	-	TRBV18	CASSPRQDNTEAFF	TGTGCCAGCTCACCACGACAGGACAACACTGAAGCTTTCTTT
-	TRBJ2-5	-	TRBV2	CASNGLGGGRQETQYF	TGTGCCAGCAACGGTTTGGGCGGGGGCAGGCAAGAGACCCAGTACTTC
-	TRBJ2-3	-	TRBV18	CASSQGHVTDTQYF	TGTGCCAGCTCTCAGGGACACGTCACAGATACGCAGTATTTT
-	TRBJ2-5	TRBD2	TRBV5-1	CASSPRTSGRAGETQYF	TGCGCCAGCAGCCCCCGGACTAGCGGGAGGGCCGGAGAGACCCAGTACTTC
once	TRBJ2-7	-	TRBV30	CAWSQQGRLRVDEQYF	TGTGCCTGGAGTCAACAGGGTAGGCTGAGAGTGGACGAGCAGTACTTC
-	TRBJ2-7	-	TRBV7-2	CASSSFEGYEQYF	TGTGCCAGCAGCTCCTTTGAGGGCTACGAGCAGTACTTC
-	TRBJ2-7	TRBD1	TRBV30	CAWSSPGTASYEQYF	TGTGCCTGGAGTTCCCCCGGGACAGCCTCCTACGAGCAGTACTTC
-	TRBJ2-7	-	TRBV7-2	CASSLRRNTFYEQYF	TGTGCCAGCAGCCTACGGCGGAATACATTCTACGAGCAGTACTTC
-	TRBJ1-3	TRBD1	TRBV6-5	CASNPGQGNTIYF	TGTGCCAGCAACCCGGGACAGGGAAACACCATATATTTT
-	TRBJ2-7	TRBD1	TRBV15	CATSSRQGALHF	TGTGCCACCAGCTCACGACAGGGGGCACTCCACTTC
-	TRBJ2-7	TRBD2	TRBV7-9	CAGTSGGAYEQYF	TGTGCCGGGACTAGCGGGGGGGCCTACGAGCAGTACTTC
-	TRBJ2-5	TRBD2	TRBV2	CASRATGLALSGEETQYF	TGTGCCAGCAGGGCAACGGGACTAGCTCTTTCGGGGGAAGAGACCCAGTACTTC
once	TRBJ2-7	-	TRBV5-4	CASSSVEGGGYEQYF	TGTGCCAGCAGCTCCGTGGAGGGTGGGGGATACGAGCAGTACTTC
-	TRBJ1-2	-	TRBV2	CASSESGTHGYTF	TGTGCCAGCAGTGAATCAGGGACCCATGGCTACACCTTC
-	TRBJ1-6	TRBD1	TRBV7-2	CASSFGTAVNSPLHF	TGTGCCAGCAGCTTCGGGACAGCGGTTAATTCACCCCTCCACTTT
-	TRBJ1-4	-	TRBV10-1	CASSESGRTNEKLFF	TGCGCCAGCAGTGAGTCCGGCAGGACTAATGAAAAACTGTTTTTT
-	TRBJ2-2	-	TRBV5-1	CASSSGSWGGELFF	TGCGCCAGCAGTTCGGGATCTTGGGGCGGGGAGCTGTTTTTT
-	TRBJ1-2	-	TRBV5-1	CASSLEAGTSNYGYTF	TGCGCCAGCAGCTTGGAGGCAGGGACCTCGAACTATGGCTACACCTTC
once	TRBJ1-1	-	TRBV6-5	CASSKPAGQNTEAFF	TGTGCCAGCAGTAAGCCTGCGGGACAGAACACTGAAGCTTTCTTT
-	TRBJ1-1	-	TRBV2	CASRPPDELVNTEAFF	TGTGCCAGCAGACCCCCGGATGAACTCGTGAACACTGAAGCTTTCTTT
-	TRBJ2-4	-	TRBV29-1	CSVEGVAKNIQYF	TGCAGCGTCGAAGGGGTAGCCAAAAACATTCAGTACTTC
-	TRBJ2-7	-	TRBV6-5	CASSQIYEQYF	TGTGCCAGCAGTCAAATCTACGAGCAGTACTTC
once	TRBJ1-6	-	TRBV18	CASSPPEGGSSPLHF	TGTGCCAGCTCACCCCCCGAAGGGGGAAGTTCACCCCTCCACTTT
-	TRBJ2-7	-	TRBV10-3	CAISAPSSGYEQYF	TGTGCCATCAGTGCCCCGTCAAGCGGCTACGAGCAGTACTTC
-	TRBJ2-2	-	TRBV2	CASSGASVPGELFF	TGTGCCAGCAGTGGGGCTAGCGTCCCCGGGGAGCTGTTTTTT
-	TRBJ1-2	-	TRBV7-9	CASSLVQATGYTF	TGTGCCAGCAGCTTAGTGCAGGCGACGGGCTACACCTTC
once	TRBJ2-4	-	TRBV4-3	CASSQVTGGGDKNIQYF	TGCGCCAGCAGCCAAGTTACGGGGGGCGGAGACAAAAACATTCAGTACTTC
-	TRBJ2-3	TRBD2	TRBV7-2	CASSPVQRGGRDTQYF	TGTGCCAGCAGCCCCGTACAGCGGGGGGGCCGGGATACGCAGTATTTT
-	TRBJ1-2	TRBD1	TRBV5-6	CASSKKGAGYGYTF	TGTGCCAGCAGCAAAAAGGGGGCAGGGTATGGCTACACCTTC
-	TRBJ2-3	TRBD2	TRBV18	CASSPPTGGPSGTDTQYF	TGTGCCAGCTCACCACCCACGGGAGGGCCTTCAGGCACAGATACGCAGTATTTT
-	TRBJ2-3	-	TRBV5-1	CASSWDPRPGTDTQYF	TGCGCCAGCAGCTGGGATCCCCGGCCCGGCACAGATACGCAGTATTTT
-	TRBJ1-1	-	TRBV4-1	CASSQEQGTEAFF	TGCGCCAGCAGCCAAGAGCAGGGCACTGAAGCTTTCTTT
-	TRBJ2-7	-	TRBV5-1	CASSSGSYEQYF	TGCGCCAGCAGCTCCGGGTCCTACGAGCAGTACTTC
-	TRBJ1-3	TRBD1	TRBV19	CASSSQGASGNTIYF	TGTGCCAGTAGTTCACAGGGGGCCTCTGGAAACACCATATATTTT
-	TRBJ2-6	-	TRBV28	CASRWGIQSGANVLTF	TGTGCCAGCAGGTGGGGCATACAGTCTGGGGCCAACGTCCTGACTTTC
once	TRBJ2-5	TRBD1	TRBV30	CAWRPQGIPETQYF	TGTGCCTGGAGACCACAGGGGATACCAGAGACCCAGTACTTC